This T cell receptor beta chain was sequenced during a study of CD8+ T cells in alopecia areata. On this clone: Its cognate antigen is unknown.

Sorted out of PBMCs were CD4+ T cells and CD8+ T cells. The study's findings and limits: Alopecia totalis/universalis scalp especially showed more expanded CD8+ clones than normal scalp. There were also resident alphabeta T cells of normal skin sequenced in scalp samples.

The CDR3 is made up of 15 amino acids. Germline V gene data show CDR1 as LNHDA and CDR2 as SQIVND (reference sequence). Trimming pared 6 bases from V and 7 bases from J, leaving 21 bases between. Investigators isolated RNA and reverse transcribed it into cDNA to act as the sequencing template. Clones were read by immunoSEQ multiplex PCR, and TCRdb kept only the in-frame ones, dropping some. Of around 190,000 clones listed, roughly three fifths are singletons. Specimen: CD8+ T cells sorted from blood. The V and J genes are TRBV19 and TRBJ2-5; unclear D gene. This clonotype was obtained from a human donor in good health. CDR3 sequence reads: CASSTRPGSVGTQYF. The CDR3 DNA reads TGTGCCAGTAGCACGCGGCCCGGGTCGGTGGGGACCCAGTACTTC. Looking up the rest from reference TRBV19 and TRBJ2-5 gives the full variable domain: DGGITQSPKYLFRKEGQNVTLSCEQNLNHDAMYWYRQDPGQGLRLIYYSQIVNDFQKGDIAEGYSVSREKKESFPLTVTSAQKNPTAFYLCASSTRPGSVGTQYFGPGTRLLVL.